Each of the 17 T cell receptor beta chains below was sequenced from the same sample in a study of patients and donors after allogeneic stem cell transplantation. Via MiXCR, TCRdb re-called the RT-PCR reads, giving one row per CDR3 protein. The sample has about a million distinct CDR3 sequences, under 20% seen once. The sample consisted of blood, either unsorted or a sorted T cell fraction (not recorded which). The receptors stem from a human donor who was either an allogeneic HSCT recipient or a stem cell or donor lymphocyte infusion donor (not recorded which). It is not recorded whose cells these are; they may come from a transplant donor.

The rearrangement joins TRBV6-5 to TRBJ1-3, with a weak D call TRBD1 (5 bases). The ends were cut back, 0 bases at V and 0 bases at J, with 12 bases in the middle. This CDR3 contains 17 residues. Per germline, CDR1 MNHEY and CDR2 SVGAGI. The CDR3 bases are TGTGCCAGCAGTTACTCCGGGGCACCCCTCTCTGGAAACACCATATATTTT. Amino acids: CASSYSGAPLSGNTIYF.

J is TRBJ2-1 and V is TRBV24-1; D remains ambiguous. V dropped 0 bases and J dropped 5 bases, with 10 bases sitting between them. The CDR3 extends over 15 amino acids. The germline V gene encodes CDR1 KGHDR and CDR2 SFDVKD. CDR3 sequence (DNA): TGTGCCACCAGTGATTTGCTCAGCGCTCACAATGAGCAGTTCTTC. It specifies CATSDLLSAHNEQFF.

The CDR3 sequence: CASSPTNTQGAGGYTF. For the CDR3, the DNA is TGTGCCAGCAGTCCCACGAACACACAGGGAGCAGGCGGCTACACCTTC. The rearrangement uses TRBV12-3 or TRBV12-4 and TRBJ1-2; TRBD1 might be the D (6 bases). Trimming took off 5 bases at V and 8 bases at J, with 24 bases between the two ends. The CDR3 sequence is 16 residues long.

This clonotype was observed many times. V gene TRBV6-5 combines with J gene TRBJ1-1; D possibly corresponds to TRBD1 (5 bases). CDR3 length equals 14 residues. Germline V gene data show CDR1 as MNHEY and CDR2 as SVGAGI. The V gene lost 2 bases and the J gene lost 1 base, with 8 bases spanning the gap. The CDR3 region is CASSYHRKNTEAFF. CDR3 bases: TGTGCCAGCAGTTACCACAGGAAGAACACTGAAGCTTTCTTT.

In this sample, this clonotype turned up a few times. The J gene is TRBJ2-3, the V gene TRBV12-3 or TRBV12-4; no firm D call. V shed 3 bases and J shed 2 bases, with 6 bases lying between them. The CDR3 totals 13 residues. The CDR3 coding sequence is TGTGCCAGCAGTTTGTGGCCCACAGATACGCAGTATTTT. Translated, it gives CASSLWPTDTQYF.

This clonotype was recorded a few times. The rearrangement links TRBV6-5 to TRBJ1-2; possible D gene TRBD1, 6 bases. The CDR3 has 16 amino acids. The germline V and J ends were trimmed by 2 bases and 0 bases, with 13 bases remaining between them. Germline CDR1 and CDR2: MNHEY and SVGAGI. For the CDR3, the DNA is TGTGCCAGCAGTTACGATTGGACAGCTACTAACTATGGCTACACCTTC. Translation gives CASSYDWTATNYGYTF.

Many counts were recorded for this clonotype. V usage is TRBV5-6 and J usage is TRBJ1-3; 9 bases agree with TRBD1. Per germline, CDR1 SGHDT and CDR2 YYEEEE. This CDR3 is built from 14 residues. J gave up 8 bases and V 5 bases, and 8 bases lay outside the gene matches. CDR3 loop: CASSGTGRRDTIYF. In nucleotides, the CDR3 is TGTGCCAGCAGTGGGACAGGGAGACGGGACACCATATATTTT.

The chain recombines TRBV5-1 with TRBJ1-1, with TRBD1 matching over 9 bases. Looked up from germline, CDR1 is SGHRS and CDR2 is YFSETQ. This CDR3 spans 15 amino acids. V gave up 6 bases and J gave up 6 bases; unmatched junction bases: 12. The CDR3 bases are TGCGCCAGCACCACCGCTCCGGGACAGGGCGCTGAAGCTTTCTTT. Encoded protein: CASTTAPGQGAEAFF.

There are many counts of this clonotype. This rearrangement joins TRBV12-3 or TRBV12-4 to TRBJ2-5; no clear D gene. The CDR3 loop spans 15 amino acids. Between the trimmed V and J ends, which lost 4 bases and 2 bases, there was a span of 14 bases. CDR3 protein: CASSSHSGPQETQYF. DNA for the CDR3: TGTGCCAGCAGTTCACACTCGGGCCCTCAAGAGACCCAGTACTTC.

The rearrangement uses TRBV5-8 and TRBJ1-4; a weak D match, TRBD1 (6 bases). The germline V gene encodes CDR1 SGHTS and CDR2 YDEGEE. The CDR3 consists of 15 residues. V shed 4 bases and J shed 8 bases, with 18 bases lying between them. CDR3 sequence (DNA): TGTGCCAGCAGCCTTATCCCCCTTCAGGGGGAAAAACTGTTTTTT. Amino acids: CASSLIPLQGEKLFF.

This chain uses TRBV2 with TRBJ2-3; 9 nucleotides align to TRBD2. The ends lost 4 bases at V and 5 bases at J; junction bases unmatched: 10. The CDR3 is made up of 16 amino acids. Germline V lookup: CDR1 SNHLY, CDR2 FYNNEI. The CDR3 sequence is CASSALLAGGVDTQYF. For the CDR3, the DNA is TGTGCCAGCAGTGCCCTTCTTGCGGGAGGGGTAGATACGCAGTATTTT.

In this sample, this clonotype turned up a few times. The chain couples TRBV4-2 to TRBJ1-1, with D unclear. Germline V gene sequence: CDR1 LGHNA, CDR2 YNFKEQ. Trimming stripped 0 bases from V and 0 bases from J, with 11 bases between. CDR3 size: 16 residues. The CDR3 coding sequence is TGTGCCAGCAGCCAAGATCGATTGGGTCTGAACACTGAAGCTTTCTTT. As protein: CASSQDRLGLNTEAFF.

This clonotype has more than one count but fewer than ten. The chain links TRBV5-1 to TRBJ2-6; 8 positions match TRBD2. The CDR3 has 16 amino acids. V was pared by 4 bases and J by 2 bases, with 5 bases of the junction left unmatched. CDR1 and CDR2 (germline): SGHRS, YFSETQ. In DNA form, the CDR3 reads TGCGCCAGCAGCGCGGGGGGCGTAACTGGGGCCAACGTCCTGACTTTC. Its translation is CASSAGGVTGANVLTF.

There are a few counts of this clonotype. The chain carries TRBV29-1 and TRBJ1-2; TRBD1 agrees at 9 bases. J was trimmed by 3 bases and V by 7 bases; bases with no gene match: 6. The CDR3 has 13 amino acids. In germline, CDR1 is SQVTM, CDR2 ANQGSEA. The CDR3 DNA sequence: TGCAGCGCCGAGGACAGGGGATACTATGGCTACACCTTC. It encodes CSAEDRGYYGYTF.

This clonotype was seen only a few times. CDR3 nucleotide sequence: TGTGCCACCAGTGACCCGGGACGTTACGAGCAGTACTTC. It codes for CATSDPGRYEQYF. The chain recombines TRBV24-1 with TRBJ2-7; tentatively, D is TRBD1 or TRBD2 (5 bases each). The CDR3 runs to 13 residues. V was shortened by 4 bases and J by 4 bases, with 10 bases between the two germline ends. The germline V gene has CDR1 KGHDR and CDR2 SFDVKD.

This clonotype came up a few times. The J gene is TRBJ1-6, the V gene TRBV5-1; D not resolved. CDR3 length: 14 residues. Germline V gene data show CDR1 as SGHRS and CDR2 as YFSETQ. Trimming shortened V by 1 base and J by 8 bases, and 10 bases separated the two germline ends. CDR3 sequence: CASSLQLADSPLHF. The CDR3 coding sequence is TGCGCCAGCAGCTTGCAGCTTGCTGATTCACCCCTCCACTTT.

In this sample, this clonotype turned up a few times. The J gene is TRBJ2-1, the V gene TRBV5-1, with TRBD2 identical over 11 bases. CDR1 is SGHRS, CDR2 YFSETQ, per germline. Unmatched junction bases numbered 6, after V lost 4 bases and J lost 6 bases. This CDR3 has 15 amino acids. CDR3 loop: CASSVSGGAANEQFF. The DNA of the CDR3 is TGCGCCAGCAGCGTTAGCGGGGGGGCCGCCAATGAGCAGTTCTTC.